This T cell receptor beta chain was identified during a study of OX40 agonist ivuxolimab in advanced cancers. On this clone: Its target is unknown.

V lost 0 bases and J lost 1, with 7 bases in between. The CDR3 contains 14 residues. In germline, CDR1 is MNHNY, CDR2 SVGAGI (reference sequence). General observations from the study: Antigen specificity of clonally expanded peripheral T cells was not established.

Blood sampling took place at baseline, cycle 4 day 1, and cycle 7 day 1. Some clones are missing from TCRdb's copy, which holds only in-frame ones; the method was immunoSEQ multiplex PCR. The sample gives some 86,000 clones, 75% to 95% of which show up once; around 6.5% is in the top ten. The chain combines TRBV6-6 with TRBJ2-7; D assignment may be TRBD1 or TRBD2 (5 bases each). The clonotype originates from an adult with an advanced solid tumor such as melanoma, head and neck, liver or kidney cancer. The material was CD4+ or CD8+ T cells sorted from blood, obtained in a trial of the OX40 agonist ivuxolimab. In nucleotides, the CDR3 is TGTGCCAGCAGTTACTCGGGGGAGTCCTACGAGCAGTACTTC. It translates to CASSYSGESYEQYF.